The rows below give T cell receptor beta chains drawn from one sample of a study of vaccination effects on CD4 cells after COVID-19. Libraries were prepared by immunoSEQ multiplex PCR; TCRdb keeps only in-frame clonotypes and omits some of them. The data hold roughly 71,000 clones, with about 86% observed a single time. These receptors' targets are unknown. The sequenced sample was CD4+ T cells from PBMCs cultured with HCoV-229E spike peptides, obtained after COVID-19 vaccination. These TCRs come from a human donor who received a COVID-19 vaccine. The CDR3 runs from the conserved cysteine through the conserved F or W. D genes are given only for firm matches. Expanded clones get a size class; other rows say once, few or many, or leave the size out.

v_gene	j_gene	abundance	d_gene	CDR3aa	CDR3nt
TRBV5-6	TRBJ2-1	.	.	CASSLIGGRGDVDEQFF	TGTGCCAGCAGCTTGATAGGTGGCAGGGGAGATGTCGATGAGCAGTTCTTC
TRBV5-1	TRBJ1-4	.	.	CASSFGAPTNEKLFF	TGCGCCAGCAGCTTCGGGGCACCAACTAATGAAAAACTGTTTTTT
TRBV18	TRBJ2-6	once	TRBD1	CASSLTGGSGANVLTF	TGTGCCAGCTCACTGACAGGGGGCTCTGGGGCCAACGTCCTGACTTTC
TRBV7-9	TRBJ1-2	few	TRBD1	CASSLETGDGYGYTF	TGTGCCAGCAGCTTAGAGACAGGGGACGGCTATGGCTACACCTTC
TRBV4-1	TRBJ2-4	.	.	CASSPAWAKNIQYF	TGCGCCAGCAGCCCCGCATGGGCCAAAAACATTCAGTACTTC
TRBV28	TRBJ2-5	.	.	CASASVTETQYF	TGTGCCAGCGCTTCGGTAACGGAGACCCAGTACTTC
TRBV18	TRBJ1-1	few	.	CASSRSTENTEAFF	TGTGCCAGCTCACGCAGCACTGAGAACACTGAAGCTTTCTTT
TRBV10-3	TRBJ1-1	.	.	CAISELGGGYTEAFF	TGTGCCATCAGTGAGTTGGGAGGGGGGTACACTGAAGCTTTCTTT
TRBV18	TRBJ1-6	.	.	CASSPRQNSPLHF	TGTGCCAGCTCACCCCGACAGAATTCACCCCTCCACTTT
TRBV9	TRBJ2-3	.	.	CASSVGPVGDTQYF	TGTGCCAGCAGCGTAGGTCCAGTGGGGGATACGCAGTATTTT
TRBV6-5	TRBJ1-5	.	TRBD1	CASKRQGALNQPQHF	TGTGCCAGCAAGCGACAGGGGGCTTTGAATCAGCCCCAGCATTTT
TRBV6-1	TRBJ1-3	.	.	CASSAGGPNSGNTIYF	TGTGCCAGCAGTGCCGGTGGTCCCAACTCTGGAAACACCATATATTTT
TRBV10-3	TRBJ2-1	.	TRBD1	CAISESRDRSYNEQFF	TGTGCCATCAGTGAGTCGAGGGACAGGTCCTACAATGAGCAGTTCTTC
TRBV24-1	TRBJ1-4	.	.	CATSDPSVGRGEKLFF	TGTGCCACCAGTGATCCCTCAGTGGGAAGGGGTGAAAAACTGTTTTTT
TRBV10-1	TRBJ1-6	.	TRBD1	CATQGVNSPLHF	TGCGCCACACAGGGGGTTAATTCACCCCTCCACTTT
TRBV6-2/TRBV6-3	TRBJ1-5	.	TRBD1	CASSTTGASNQPQHF	TGTGCCAGCAGTACAACAGGGGCGAGCAATCAGCCCCAGCATTTT
TRBV3-1/TRBV3-2	TRBJ1-2	.	.	CASSQGPGFYGYTF	TGTGCCAGCAGCCAAGGTCCGGGGTTCTATGGCTACACCTTC
TRBV3-1/TRBV3-2	TRBJ2-5	.	.	CASSQAMLETQYF	TGTGCCAGCAGCCAAGCAATGTTGGAGACCCAGTACTTC
TRBV30	TRBJ1-2	.	.	CAWSLAGARYGYTF	TGTGCCTGGAGTCTGGCGGGGGCGCGGTATGGCTACACCTTC
TRBV5-4	TRBJ2-1	.	TRBD1	CASSGQGSGSYNEQFF	TGTGCCAGCAGCGGACAGGGGAGTGGCTCCTACAATGAGCAGTTCTTC
TRBV24-1	TRBJ2-5	.	TRBD1	CATSDSGTGWKTQYF	TGTGCCACCAGTGATTCGGGGACAGGGTGGAAGACCCAGTACTTC
TRBV18	TRBJ2-5	once	TRBD1	CASSPDRVQETQYF	TGTGCCAGCTCACCGGACAGGGTACAAGAGACCCAGTACTTC
TRBV9	TRBJ2-3	once	TRBD2	CASSTPGLAKLDTQYF	TGTGCCAGCAGCACCCCGGGACTAGCAAAATTAGATACGCAGTATTTT
TRBV7-3	TRBJ2-3	.	TRBD2	CASSRGLAGGTTDTQYF	TGTGCCAGCAGCCGCGGACTAGCGGGGGGGACCACAGATACGCAGTATTTT
TRBV7-3	TRBJ2-5	.	.	CASSLTALTQETQYF	TGTGCCAGCAGCTTAACGGCTCTGACACAAGAGACCCAGTACTTC
TRBV3-1/TRBV3-2	TRBJ2-3	.	TRBD2	CASSKGTSGGAEDTQYF	TGTGCCAGCAGTAAAGGGACTAGCGGGGGGGCGGAAGATACGCAGTATTTT
TRBV19	TRBJ1-5	.	TRBD1	CASREVDKGAGQPQHF	TGTGCCAGTCGCGAAGTGGACAAGGGGGCAGGGCAGCCCCAGCATTTT
TRBV13	TRBJ1-3	.	.	CASTLRAPKDTIYF	TGTGCCAGCACCCTCCGGGCCCCCAAGGACACCATATATTTT
TRBV30	TRBJ2-6	.	TRBD2	CAWSALSGGDSGANVLTF	TGTGCCTGGAGTGCACTTAGCGGGGGGGACTCTGGGGCCAACGTCCTGACTTTC
TRBV27	TRBJ2-5	.	TRBD1	CASSSSRTGRETQYF	TGTGCCAGCAGTTCATCCAGGACAGGGAGAGAGACCCAGTACTTC
TRBV12-1	TRBJ2-1	once	.	CASSAGLALYNEQFF	TGTGCCAGCAGCGCGGGACTAGCCTTATACAATGAGCAGTTCTTC
TRBV5-1	TRBJ2-2	.	.	CASSLGGRLGTGELFF	TGCGCCAGCAGCTTGGGGGGCCGGTTGGGGACCGGGGAGCTGTTTTTT
TRBV9	TRBJ2-6	few	.	CASSYRDMGSGANVLTF	TGTGCCAGCAGCTACCGGGACATGGGCTCTGGGGCCAACGTCCTGACTTTC
TRBV7-3	TRBJ2-5	once	.	CASSGGGAETQYF	TGTGCCAGCAGCGGTGGGGGTGCCGAGACCCAGTACTTC
TRBV6-2/TRBV6-3	TRBJ2-3	.	.	CASSQTRGSGTDTQYF	TGTGCCAGCAGCCAGACCAGGGGTTCAGGCACAGATACGCAGTATTTT
TRBV7-9	TRBJ1-1	.	.	CASSLLNTEAFF	TGTGCCAGCAGCTTACTCAACACTGAAGCTTTCTTT
TRBV6-5	TRBJ2-1	once	TRBD1	CASSYDRGPENEQFF	TGTGCCAGCAGTTACGACAGGGGGCCGGAGAATGAGCAGTTCTTC
TRBV12-3/TRBV12-4	TRBJ1-2	.	.	CASTPTVYGYTF	TGTGCCAGCACCCCGACAGTCTATGGCTACACCTTC
TRBV5-1	TRBJ2-4	.	.	CASSLDDGGTKNIQYF	TGCGCCAGCAGCTTGGACGACGGGGGAACCAAAAACATTCAGTACTTC
TRBV2	TRBJ1-5	once	.	CASSGSNQPQHF	TGTGCCAGCAGTGGCAGCAATCAGCCCCAGCATTTT
TRBV29-1	TRBJ1-4	.	.	CSAGGGIGEKLFF	TGCAGCGCTGGAGGAGGGATAGGGGAAAAACTGTTTTTT
TRBV7-2	TRBJ2-3	.	.	CASSLAPGLLLGTQYF	TGTGCCAGCAGCTTAGCCCCAGGGCTTCTTTTGGGAACGCAGTATTTT
TRBV27	TRBJ1-5	.	TRBD1	CASSLGTGTQPQHF	TGTGCCAGCAGTTTGGGGACAGGGACTCAGCCCCAGCATTTT
TRBV14	TRBJ2-3	.	TRBD2	CASSQGLATDTQYF	TGTGCCAGCAGCCAAGGACTAGCCACAGATACGCAGTATTTT
TRBV19	TRBJ1-1	.	TRBD1	CASSPRTQGRMNTEAFF	TGTGCCAGTAGTCCGCGGACACAGGGGCGGATGAACACTGAAGCTTTCTTT